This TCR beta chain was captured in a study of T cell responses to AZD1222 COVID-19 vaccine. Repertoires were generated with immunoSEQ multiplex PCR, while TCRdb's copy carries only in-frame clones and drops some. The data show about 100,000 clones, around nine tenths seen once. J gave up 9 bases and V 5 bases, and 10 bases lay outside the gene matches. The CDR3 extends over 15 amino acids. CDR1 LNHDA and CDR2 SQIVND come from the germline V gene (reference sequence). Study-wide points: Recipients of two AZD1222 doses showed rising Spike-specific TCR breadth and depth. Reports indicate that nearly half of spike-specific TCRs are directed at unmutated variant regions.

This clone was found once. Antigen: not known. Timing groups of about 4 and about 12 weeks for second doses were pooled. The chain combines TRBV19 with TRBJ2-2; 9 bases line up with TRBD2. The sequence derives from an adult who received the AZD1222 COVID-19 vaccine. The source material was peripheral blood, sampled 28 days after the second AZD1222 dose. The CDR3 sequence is CASSLRRGGLRELFF. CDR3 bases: TGTGCCAGTAGTCTCAGGCGGGGGGGCCTCCGGGAGCTGTTTTTT. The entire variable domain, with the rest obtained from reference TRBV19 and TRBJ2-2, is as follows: DGGITQSPKYLFRKEGQNVTLSCEQNLNHDAMYWYRQDPGQGLRLIYYSQIVNDFQKGDIAEGYSVSREKKESFPLTVTSAQKNPTAFYLCASSLRRGGLRELFFGEGSRLTVL.